Included here is one TCR beta chain sequence, with context. The data were obtained in a study of T cell responses to AZD1222 COVID-19 vaccine. The CDR3 is 17 residues long. Germline V lookup: CDR1 SGHNT, CDR2 YYREEE (reference sequence). With V trimmed by 6 bases and J by 5 bases, 17 bases remained unmatched. Sequenced by immunoSEQ multiplex PCR; TCRdb stores in-frame clones only, minus some. Of more than 100,000 clones in the sample, around 89% were seen once. This specimen consisted of peripheral blood, obtained on day 0 of AZD1222 vaccination. The receptor was derived from an adult in good health. This rearrangement joins TRBV5-4 to TRBJ1-1; the match to TRBD1 covers 9 bases. CDR3 nucleotide sequence: TGTGCCAGCACCTCCCTGACAGGGGGGAGTGGGCGGACTGAAGCTTTCTTT. Its translation: CASTSLTGGSGRTEAFF.